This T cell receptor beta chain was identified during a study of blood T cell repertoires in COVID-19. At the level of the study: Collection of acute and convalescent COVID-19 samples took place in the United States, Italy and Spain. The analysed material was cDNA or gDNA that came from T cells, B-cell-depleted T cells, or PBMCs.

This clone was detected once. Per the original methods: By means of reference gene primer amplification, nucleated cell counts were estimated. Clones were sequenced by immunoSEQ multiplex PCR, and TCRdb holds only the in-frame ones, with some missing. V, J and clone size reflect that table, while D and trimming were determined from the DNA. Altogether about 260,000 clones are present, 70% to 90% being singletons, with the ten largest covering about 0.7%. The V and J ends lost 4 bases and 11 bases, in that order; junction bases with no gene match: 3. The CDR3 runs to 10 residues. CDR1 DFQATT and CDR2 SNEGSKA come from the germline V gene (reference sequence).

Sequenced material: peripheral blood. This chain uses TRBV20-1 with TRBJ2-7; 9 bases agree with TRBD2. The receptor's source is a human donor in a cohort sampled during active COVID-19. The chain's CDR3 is CSAIRTSEYF. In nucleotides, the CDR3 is TGCAGTGCTATTCGGACTAGCGAGTACTTC.